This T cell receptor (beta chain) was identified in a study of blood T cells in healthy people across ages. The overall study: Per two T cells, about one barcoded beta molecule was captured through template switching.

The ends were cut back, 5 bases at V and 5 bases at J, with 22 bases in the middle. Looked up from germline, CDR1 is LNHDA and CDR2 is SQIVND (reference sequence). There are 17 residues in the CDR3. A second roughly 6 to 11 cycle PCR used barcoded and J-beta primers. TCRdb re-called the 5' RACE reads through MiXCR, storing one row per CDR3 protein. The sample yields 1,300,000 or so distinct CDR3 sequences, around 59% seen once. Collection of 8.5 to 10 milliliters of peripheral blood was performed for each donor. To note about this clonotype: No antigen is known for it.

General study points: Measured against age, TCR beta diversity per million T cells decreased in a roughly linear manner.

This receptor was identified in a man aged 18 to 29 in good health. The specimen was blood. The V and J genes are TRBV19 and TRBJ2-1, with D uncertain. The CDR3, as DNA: TGTGCCAGTAGTCTACCCTACGTCGCGATTCCCCACAATGAGCAGTTCTTC. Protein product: CASSLPYVAIPHNEQFF.